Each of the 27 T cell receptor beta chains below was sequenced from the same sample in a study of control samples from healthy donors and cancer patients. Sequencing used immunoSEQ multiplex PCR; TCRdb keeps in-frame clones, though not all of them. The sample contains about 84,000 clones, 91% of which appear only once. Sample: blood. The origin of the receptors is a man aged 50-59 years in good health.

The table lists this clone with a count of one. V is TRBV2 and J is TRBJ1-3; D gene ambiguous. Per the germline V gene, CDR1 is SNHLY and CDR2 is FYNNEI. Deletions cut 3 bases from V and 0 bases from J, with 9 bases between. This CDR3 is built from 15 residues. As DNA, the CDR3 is TGTGCCAGCAGTGAGGGCAGTAGCTCTGGAAACACCATATATTTT. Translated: CASSEGSSSGNTIYF.

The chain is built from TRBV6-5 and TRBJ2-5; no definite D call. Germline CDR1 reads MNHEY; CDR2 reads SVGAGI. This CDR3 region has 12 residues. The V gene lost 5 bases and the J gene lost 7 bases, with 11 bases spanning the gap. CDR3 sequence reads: CASSTSVGTQYF. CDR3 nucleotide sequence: TGTGCCAGCAGTACCTCAGTGGGGACCCAGTACTTC.

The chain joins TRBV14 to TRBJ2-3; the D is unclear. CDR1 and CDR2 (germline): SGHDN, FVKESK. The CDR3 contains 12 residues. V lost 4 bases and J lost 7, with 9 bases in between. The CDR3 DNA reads TGTGCCAGCAGCCCGTCACATAATACGCAGTATTTT. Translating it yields CASSPSHNTQYF.

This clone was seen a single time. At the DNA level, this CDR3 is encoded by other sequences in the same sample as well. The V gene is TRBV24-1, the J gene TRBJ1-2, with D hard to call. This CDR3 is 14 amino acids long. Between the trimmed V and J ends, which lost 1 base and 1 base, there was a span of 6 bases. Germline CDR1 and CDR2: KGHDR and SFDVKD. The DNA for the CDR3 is TGTGCCACCAGTGATTTCGCCAGTAACTATGGCTACACCTTC. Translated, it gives CATSDFASNYGYTF.

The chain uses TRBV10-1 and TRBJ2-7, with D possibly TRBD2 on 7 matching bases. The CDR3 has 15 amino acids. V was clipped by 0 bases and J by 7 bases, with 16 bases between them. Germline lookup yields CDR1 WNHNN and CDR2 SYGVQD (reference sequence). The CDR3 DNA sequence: TGCGCCAGCAGTGAGTCGGGGAGGGGGTTGGGTGAGCAGTACTTC. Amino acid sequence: CASSESGRGLGEQYF.

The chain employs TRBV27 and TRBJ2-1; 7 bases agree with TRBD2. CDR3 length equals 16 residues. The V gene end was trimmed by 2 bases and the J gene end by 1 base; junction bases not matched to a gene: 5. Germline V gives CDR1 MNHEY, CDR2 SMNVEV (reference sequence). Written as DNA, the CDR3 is TGTGCCAGCAGTTTAGCGTGGGGGGGATCCTACAATGAGCAGTTCTTC. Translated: CASSLAWGGSYNEQFF.

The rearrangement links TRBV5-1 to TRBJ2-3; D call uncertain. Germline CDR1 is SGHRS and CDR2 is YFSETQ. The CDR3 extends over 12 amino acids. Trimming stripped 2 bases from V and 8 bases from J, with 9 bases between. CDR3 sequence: CASSLEKGTQYF. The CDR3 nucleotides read TGCGCCAGCAGCTTAGAGAAGGGTACGCAGTATTTT.

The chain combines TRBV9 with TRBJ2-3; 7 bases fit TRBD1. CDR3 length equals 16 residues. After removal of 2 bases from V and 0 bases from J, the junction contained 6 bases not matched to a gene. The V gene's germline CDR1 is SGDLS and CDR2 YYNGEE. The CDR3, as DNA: TGTGCCAGCAGCGTTGCAGGGGGAAGCAGCACAGATACGCAGTATTTT. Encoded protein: CASSVAGGSSTDTQYF.

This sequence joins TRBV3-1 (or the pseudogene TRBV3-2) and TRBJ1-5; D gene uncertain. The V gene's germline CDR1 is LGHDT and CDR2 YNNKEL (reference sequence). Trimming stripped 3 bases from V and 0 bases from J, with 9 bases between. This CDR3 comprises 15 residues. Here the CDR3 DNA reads TGTGCCAGCAGCCAGGGAATTGATAGCAATCAGCCCCAGCATTTT. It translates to CASSQGIDSNQPQHF.

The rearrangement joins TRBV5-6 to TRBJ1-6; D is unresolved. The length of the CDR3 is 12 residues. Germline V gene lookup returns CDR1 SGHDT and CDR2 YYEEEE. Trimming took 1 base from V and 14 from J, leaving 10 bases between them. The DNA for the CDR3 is TGTGCCAGCAGCTTGTTTGAAGAGGCCCTCCACTTT. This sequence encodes CASSLFEEALHF.

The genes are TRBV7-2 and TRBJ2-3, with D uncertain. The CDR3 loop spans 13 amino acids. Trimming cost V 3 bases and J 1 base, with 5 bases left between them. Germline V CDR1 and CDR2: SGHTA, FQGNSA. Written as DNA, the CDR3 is TGTGCCAGCAGCTTTGAGGGCACAGATACGCAGTATTTT. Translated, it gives CASSFEGTDTQYF.

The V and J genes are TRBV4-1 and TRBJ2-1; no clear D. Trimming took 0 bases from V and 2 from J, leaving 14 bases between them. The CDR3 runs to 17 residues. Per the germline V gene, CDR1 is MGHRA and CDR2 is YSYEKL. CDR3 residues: CASSQDLRIVPYNEQFF. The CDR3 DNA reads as TGCGCCAGCAGCCAAGATCTGCGGATCGTCCCCTACAATGAGCAGTTCTTC.

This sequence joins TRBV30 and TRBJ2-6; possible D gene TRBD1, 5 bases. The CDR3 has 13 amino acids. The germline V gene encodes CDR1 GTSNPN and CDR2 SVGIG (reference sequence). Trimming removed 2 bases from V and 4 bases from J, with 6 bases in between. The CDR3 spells CAWSKGGANVLTF. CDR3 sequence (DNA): TGTGCCTGGAGTAAGGGGGGGGCCAACGTCCTGACTTTC.

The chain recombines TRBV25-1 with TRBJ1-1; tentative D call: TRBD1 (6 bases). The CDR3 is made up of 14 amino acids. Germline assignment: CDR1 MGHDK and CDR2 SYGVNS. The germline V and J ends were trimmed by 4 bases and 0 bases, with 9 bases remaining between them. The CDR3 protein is CASSGGAMNTEAFF. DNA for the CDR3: TGTGCCAGCAGTGGGGGGGCGATGAACACTGAAGCTTTCTTT.

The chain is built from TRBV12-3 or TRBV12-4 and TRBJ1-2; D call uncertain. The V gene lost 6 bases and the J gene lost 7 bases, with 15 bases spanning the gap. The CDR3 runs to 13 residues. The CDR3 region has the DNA TGTGCCAGCAGAGGACCCGCGGTCCGTGGCTACACCTTC. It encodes CASRGPAVRGYTF.

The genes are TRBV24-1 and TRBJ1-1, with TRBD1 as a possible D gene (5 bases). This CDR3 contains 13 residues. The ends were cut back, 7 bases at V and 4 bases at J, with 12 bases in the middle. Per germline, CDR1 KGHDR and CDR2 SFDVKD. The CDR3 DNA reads TGTGCCACCAGCCCGTACGGGGCCACTGAAGCTTTCTTT. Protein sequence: CATSPYGATEAFF.

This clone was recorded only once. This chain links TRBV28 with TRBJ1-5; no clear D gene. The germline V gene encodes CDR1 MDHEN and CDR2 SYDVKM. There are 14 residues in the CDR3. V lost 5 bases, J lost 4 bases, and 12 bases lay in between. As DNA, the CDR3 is TGTGCCAGCAGTATGGGGATTGGAAATCAGCCCCAGCATTTT. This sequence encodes CASSMGIGNQPQHF.

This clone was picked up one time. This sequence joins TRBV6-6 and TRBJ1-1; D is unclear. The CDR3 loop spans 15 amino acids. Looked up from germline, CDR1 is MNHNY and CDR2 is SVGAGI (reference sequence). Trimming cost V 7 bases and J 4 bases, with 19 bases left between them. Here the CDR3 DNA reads TGTGCCAGCACTCGCGCTAGAGAAGGGATCACTGAAGCTTTCTTT. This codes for CASTRAREGITEAFF.

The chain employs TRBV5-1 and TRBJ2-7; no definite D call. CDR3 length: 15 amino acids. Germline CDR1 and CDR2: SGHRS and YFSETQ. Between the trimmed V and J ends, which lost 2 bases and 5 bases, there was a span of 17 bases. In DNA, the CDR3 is TGCGCCAGCAGCTTACCCCAGGCCTCAGAGGACGAGCAGTACTTC. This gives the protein CASSLPQASEDEQYF.

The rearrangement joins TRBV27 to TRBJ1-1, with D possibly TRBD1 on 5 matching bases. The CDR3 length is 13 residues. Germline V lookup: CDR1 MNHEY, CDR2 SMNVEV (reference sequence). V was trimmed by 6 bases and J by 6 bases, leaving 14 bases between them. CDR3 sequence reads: CASSQAQAAEAFF. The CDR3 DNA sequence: TGTGCCAGCAGCCAAGCACAGGCCGCTGAAGCTTTCTTT.

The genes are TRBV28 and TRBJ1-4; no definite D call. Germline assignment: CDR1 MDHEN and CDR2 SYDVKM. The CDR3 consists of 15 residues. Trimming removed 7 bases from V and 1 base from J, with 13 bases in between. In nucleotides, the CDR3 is TGTGCCAGCATGGGCATTTTTGTAACTAATGAAAAACTGTTTTTT. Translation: CASMGIFVTNEKLFF. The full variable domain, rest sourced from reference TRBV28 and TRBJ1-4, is DVKVTQSSRYLVKRTGEKVFLECVQDMDHENMFWYRQDPGLGLRLIYFSYDVKMKEKGDIPEGYSVSREKKERFSLILESASTNQTSMYLCASMGIFVTNEKLFFGSGTQLSVL.

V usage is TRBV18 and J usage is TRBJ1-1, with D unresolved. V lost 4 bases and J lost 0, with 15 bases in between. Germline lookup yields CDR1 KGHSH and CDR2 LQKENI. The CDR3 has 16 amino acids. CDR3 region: CASSRNPGVLNTEAFF. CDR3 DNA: TGTGCCAGCTCACGGAATCCAGGAGTTTTGAACACTGAAGCTTTCTTT.

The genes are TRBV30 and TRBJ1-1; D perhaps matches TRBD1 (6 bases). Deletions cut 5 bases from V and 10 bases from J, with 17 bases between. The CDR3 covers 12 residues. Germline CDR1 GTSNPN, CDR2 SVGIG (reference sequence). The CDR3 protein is CAWGGQQGVAFF. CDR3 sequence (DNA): TGTGCCTGGGGGGGACAACAGGGAGTAGCTTTCTTT.

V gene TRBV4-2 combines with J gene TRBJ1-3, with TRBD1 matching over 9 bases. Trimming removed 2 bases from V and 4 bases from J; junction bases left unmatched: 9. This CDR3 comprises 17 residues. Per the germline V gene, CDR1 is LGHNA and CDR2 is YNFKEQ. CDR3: CASSQTTTGGAGNTIYF. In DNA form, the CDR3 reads TGTGCCAGCAGCCAAACAACTACAGGGGGCGCCGGAAACACCATATATTTT.

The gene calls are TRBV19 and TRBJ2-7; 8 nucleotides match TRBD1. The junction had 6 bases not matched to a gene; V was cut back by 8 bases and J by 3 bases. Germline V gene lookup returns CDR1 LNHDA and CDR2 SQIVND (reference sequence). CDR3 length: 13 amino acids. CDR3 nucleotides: TGTGCCAGTGGACAGGGAGCTTACTACGAGCAGTACTTC. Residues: CASGQGAYYEQYF. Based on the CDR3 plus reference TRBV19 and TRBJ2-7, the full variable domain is DGGITQSPKYLFRKEGQNVTLSCEQNLNHDAMYWYRQDPGQGLRLIYYSQIVNDFQKGDIAEGYSVSREKKESFPLTVTSAQKNPTAFYLCASGQGAYYEQYFGPGTRLTVT.

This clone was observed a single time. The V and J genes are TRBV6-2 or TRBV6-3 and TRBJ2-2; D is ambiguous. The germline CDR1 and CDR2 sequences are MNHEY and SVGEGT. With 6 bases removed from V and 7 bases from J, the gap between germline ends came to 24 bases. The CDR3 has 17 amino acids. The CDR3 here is CASSLRPLPLSLGELFF. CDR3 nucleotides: TGTGCCAGCAGCCTAAGGCCTTTGCCCCTTTCGCTCGGGGAGCTGTTTTTT.

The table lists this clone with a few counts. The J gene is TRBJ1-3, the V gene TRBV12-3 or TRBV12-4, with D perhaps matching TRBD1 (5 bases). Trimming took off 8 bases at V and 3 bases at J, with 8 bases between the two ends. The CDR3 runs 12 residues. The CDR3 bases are TGTGCCAGCGAGGGGAATGGAAACACCATATATTTT. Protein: CASEGNGNTIYF.